These 26 T cell receptor beta chains originate from one sample sequenced in a study of molecular identifiers for immune sequencing clone quantification. TCRdb called the PCR reads again in MiXCR, with one record for every CDR3 protein. Among about 640,000 distinct CDR3 sequences, less than 20% were seen once, and the ten largest hold under 0.95%. Sample: naive CD8+ T cells from blood, with Jurkat cell RNA spiked in. The subset denotes: FACS-sorted CD8+CD4-CCR7+CD45RA+ naive T cells. The receptors shown here come from a human donor in good health. Some libraries in this study had Jurkat cell RNA spiked in.

This clonotype was observed at least ten times. The chain carries TRBV20-1 and TRBJ2-1; a weak D match, TRBD2 (6 bases). The CDR3 totals 12 residues. V dropped 4 bases and J dropped 9 bases, with 13 bases sitting between them. CDR1 is DFQATT and CDR2 is SNEGSKA in the germline V gene (reference sequence). The CDR3 DNA follows: TGCAGTGCTAAAATCGGGGGTAGTGAGCAGTTCTTC. It is translated as CSAKIGGSEQFF.

The sample holds many counts of this clonotype. The J gene is TRBJ1-3, the V gene TRBV19; 8 nucleotides agree with TRBD1. This CDR3 contains 15 residues. V lost 5 bases to trimming and J lost 0 bases; unmatched junction nucleotides: 3. The germline V gene has CDR1 LNHDA and CDR2 SQIVND (reference sequence). The CDR3 is CASSWTGLSGNTIYF. CDR3 sequence (DNA): TGTGCCAGTAGTTGGACAGGGCTCTCTGGAAACACCATATATTTT.

Worth noting for this clonotype: One end of the junction is discordant with germline, which a read error may explain. V gene TRBV19 combines with J gene TRBJ1-1; D is ambiguous. Germline V gene lookup returns CDR1 LNHDA and CDR2 SQIVND (reference sequence). This CDR3 is 14 amino acids long. Here the CDR3 DNA reads TGTGCCAGTAGTATCGGTCCCGGGATCACTGAAGCTCTCTTT. This encodes CASSIGPGITEALF.

This clonotype has a count of ten or more. The genes are TRBV6-5 and TRBJ2-7, with unresolved D. Per germline, CDR1 MNHEY and CDR2 SVGAGI. The CDR3 loop spans 13 amino acids. V was clipped by 3 bases and J by 3 bases, with 9 bases between them. The CDR3 reads CASSYDSHYEQYF. CDR3 bases: TGTGCCAGCAGTTATGACTCCCACTACGAGCAGTACTTC.

The chain is built from TRBV29-1 and TRBJ2-7, with TRBD1 matching 7 bases. The CDR3 runs to 16 residues. Germline V gene sequence: CDR1 SQVTM, CDR2 ANQGSEA. With 5 bases clipped from V and 2 bases from J, the junction kept 15 bases outside the gene matches. CDR3 bases: TGCAGCGTTCGGTCCTCTGGGACAGTGCAACCCTACGAGCAGTACTTC. Encoded protein: CSVRSSGTVQPYEQYF.

This clonotype was picked up many times. V gene TRBV4-3 combines with J gene TRBJ1-5; D possibly corresponds to TRBD1 (5 bases). The CDR3 covers 16 residues. The germline V and J ends were trimmed by 0 bases and 6 bases, with 15 bases remaining between them. Looked up from germline, CDR1 is LGHNA and CDR2 is YSLEER. CDR3 nucleotides: TGCGCCAGCAGCCAAGACCGGGGCTGGGTAGTTCAGCCCCAGCATTTT. Amino acids: CASSQDRGWVVQPQHF.

In the case of this clonotype: A much more abundant neighbour one base away suggests this may be a read error. The rearrangement links TRBV2 to TRBJ2-7, with TRBD1 identical over 10 bases. The CDR3 is 14 residues long. Germline CDR1 reads SNHLY; CDR2 reads FYNNEI. CDR3 protein: CASSETGGWYERYF. The CDR3 bases are TGTGCCAGCAGTGAGACAGGGGGCTGGTACGAGCGGTACTTC.

This rearrangement joins TRBV30 to TRBJ1-5; tentatively, D is TRBD1 (5 bases). CDR3 length: 14 residues. V was shortened by 1 base and J by 2 bases, with 9 bases between the two germline ends. Germline CDR1 and CDR2: GTSNPN and SVGIG (reference sequence). Here the CDR3 reads CAWSGGVGNQPQHF. The CDR3 DNA follows: TGTGCCTGGAGTGGAGGGGTAGGCAATCAGCCCCAGCATTTT. The full variable domain, with the rest looked up from reference TRBV30 and TRBJ1-5, is SQTIHQWPATLVQPVGSPLSLECTVEGTSNPNLYWYRQAAGRGLQLLFYSVGIGQISSEVPQNLSASRPQDRQFILSSKKLLLSDSGFYLCAWSGGVGNQPQHFGDGTRLSIL.

This clonotype was recorded a few times. With a much larger clone just one base away, this may be a read error. The DNA of the CDR3 is TGTGTCAGCAGTTCGCTTCTCGGGGCGACAGATACGCAGTATTTT. This encodes CVSSSLLGATDTQYF. The V gene is TRBV27, the J gene TRBJ2-3; D may match TRBD1 or TRBD2 (5 bases each). Germline CDR1 and CDR2: MNHEY and SMNVEV (reference sequence). This CDR3 region has 15 residues.

Comment on this clonotype: A much larger clone lies a single base off, so this may be a read error. The chain couples TRBV7-9 to TRBJ1-3, with 7 bases identical to TRBD1. There are 19 residues in the CDR3. Looked up from germline, CDR1 is SEHNR and CDR2 is FQNEAQ (reference sequence). The chain's CDR3 is CASSSPGAGGQRSGNIIYF. The CDR3 nucleotides read TGTGCCAGCAGCTCCCCCGGGGCAGGGGGACAGCGCTCTGGAAACATCATATATTTT.

This clonotype was detected many times. The CDR3 DNA sequence: TGCGCCAGCTACCTAGCGGGAGGGCCGGGAGGAAGAGAGACCCAGTACTTC. Translated: CASYLAGGPGGRETQYF. V usage is TRBV4-3 and J usage is TRBJ2-5, with 12 bases matching TRBD2. There are 17 residues in the CDR3. The germline V gene encodes CDR1 LGHNA and CDR2 YSLEER. The ends lost 8 bases at V and 4 bases at J; junction bases unmatched: 14.

This clonotype was recorded at least ten times. The CDR3 nucleotides read TGTGCCAGCAGCTTACGATCGACAGGGTTGAACACCGGGGAGCTGTTTTTT. This sequence encodes CASSLRSTGLNTGELFF. The chain is built from TRBV28 and TRBJ2-2; 7 bases agree with TRBD1. Germline CDR1 MDHEN, CDR2 SYDVKM. The V segment lost 6 bases and the J segment 1 base; nucleotides outside the gene matches: 11. The CDR3 has 17 amino acids.

In this sample, this clonotype turned up a few times. V is TRBV20-1 and J is TRBJ1-6; perhaps TRBD1 as D (6 bases). This CDR3 contains 16 residues. Germline CDR1 and CDR2: DFQATT and SNEGSKA (reference sequence). Trimming pared 3 bases from V and 8 bases from J, leaving 20 bases between. CDR3 in amino acids: CSASEAGEWVYSPLHF. The CDR3 coding sequence is TGCAGTGCTAGCGAAGCAGGGGAGTGGGTGTATTCACCCCTCCACTTT.

This clonotype was seen many times. This rearrangement joins TRBV7-7 to TRBJ1-4; no definite D call. Germline CDR1 is SSHAT and CDR2 is FNYEAQ (reference sequence). V lost 1 base and J lost 6, with 12 bases in between. The CDR3 runs to 15 residues. The CDR3: CASSLEPGPDEKLFF. DNA of the CDR3: TGTGCCAGCAGCTTAGAGCCCGGGCCCGATGAAAAACTGTTTTTT.

This clonotype has a handful of counts. This chain connects TRBV29-1 to TRBJ2-7; possible D gene TRBD1, 6 bases. V dropped 4 bases and J dropped 6 bases, with 13 bases sitting between them. The CDR3 is 12 amino acids. CDR1 and CDR2 (germline): SQVTM, ANQGSEA. The CDR3 is CSVVGRGGEQYF. The CDR3 coding sequence is TGCAGCGTTGTGGGCAGGGGCGGCGAGCAGTACTTC.

This clonotype has a count of ten or more. The chain carries TRBV3-1 and TRBJ2-7, with 12 positions matching TRBD2. Germline CDR1 is LGHDT and CDR2 is YNNKEL (reference sequence). This CDR3 region has 16 residues. V trimming: 0 bases; J trimming: 2 bases; junction bases outside the gene matches: 2. The CDR3 coding sequence is TGTGCCAGCAGCCAAGAGCTAGCGGGAGGGCCCTACGAGCAGTACTTC. This codes for CASSQELAGGPYEQYF.

Concerning this clonotype itself: This may be a read error, as it is one base from a much larger clone. The chain combines TRBV19 with TRBJ2-3, with no clear D. There are 13 residues in the CDR3. In germline, CDR1 is LNHDA, CDR2 SQIVND (reference sequence). With 8 bases removed from V and 0 bases from J, the gap between germline ends came to 9 bases. The DNA for the CDR3 is TGTGCCAGTGCAGACCATAGCACAGATACGCAGTATTTT. This sequence encodes CASADHSTDTQYF.

This clonotype was found many times. This sequence joins TRBV10-3 and TRBJ2-7; perhaps TRBD2 as D (6 bases). Per germline, CDR1 ENHRY and CDR2 SYGVKD. V was clipped by 3 bases and J by 4 bases, with 16 bases between them. This CDR3 region has 15 residues. The CDR3 here is CAISDGRGTLYEQYF. The CDR3 DNA reads as TGTGCCATCAGTGATGGTCGGGGGACTTTGTACGAGCAGTACTTC.

To note about this clonotype: One base away lies a much larger clone, so this may be a sequencing read error. The rearrangement uses TRBV5-3 and TRBJ2-6; D is undetermined. TRBV5-3 is identified as an open reading frame with a role that is uncertain. Trimming took off 8 bases at V and 0 bases at J, with 15 bases between the two ends. There are 16 residues in the CDR3. CDR3 region: CASGFLESSGANVLTF. CDR3 DNA: TGTGCCAGCGGCTTTTTGGAGAGCTCTGGGGCCAACGTCCTGACTTTC.

In regard to this clonotype: Just one base apart from a much larger clone, this may be a read error. The gene calls are TRBV20-1 and TRBJ2-3; no clear D gene. The CDR3 runs to 14 residues. The germline gives CDR1 DFQATT, CDR2 SNEGSKA (reference sequence). CDR3 protein: CGATYSMFTDTQYF. The CDR3 DNA reads TGCGGTGCTACTTATTCGATGTTCACAGATACGCAGTATTTT.

A note on this clonotype: This may be a read error: a much more frequent sequence differs by one nucleotide. V is TRBV7-9 and J is TRBJ2-5, with unresolved D. CDR3 length: 14 residues. Between the trimmed V and J ends, which lost 4 bases and 0 bases, there was a span of 9 bases. Germline V gives CDR1 SEHNR, CDR2 FQNEAQ (reference sequence). The CDR3 DNA reads TGTGCCAGCAGCTCAGAGATGTACCAAGAGACCCAGTACTTC. Translated: CASSSEMYQETQYF.

Ten or more counts support this clonotype. The chain is built from TRBV6-2 or TRBV6-3 and TRBJ2-7, with D maybe TRBD2 (5 bases). V was pared by 2 bases and J by 1 base, with 9 bases between. CDR1 is MNHEY, CDR2 SVGEGT, per germline. CDR3 length: 14 residues. The CDR3 is CASSYTRGSYEQYF. The CDR3 DNA follows: TGTGCCAGCAGTTACACCCGGGGTTCCTACGAGCAGTACTTC.

The genes are TRBV7-9 and TRBJ2-3; the D gene is possibly TRBD1 (6 bases). CDR1 and CDR2 from the germline V gene are SEHNR and FQNEAQ (reference sequence). Trimming removed 6 bases from V and 6 bases from J, with 16 bases in between. The CDR3 covers 14 residues. This CDR3 is CASRDQLRGDTQYF. In nucleotides, the CDR3 is TGTGCCAGCAGGGATCAATTGAGGGGGGATACGCAGTATTTT.

Comment on this clonotype: A much larger clone lies one base from this, so it may be a read error. V and J are TRBV12-3 or TRBV12-4 and TRBJ2-2; D is possibly TRBD2 (7 bases). V was pared by 3 bases and J by 7 bases, with 12 bases between. The CDR3 contains 14 residues. The DNA for the CDR3 is TGTGCCAGCAGTTTCCCGGGGGGCTGCGGGGAGCTGTTTTTT. Encoded protein: CASSFPGGCGELFF.

The genes are TRBV28 and TRBJ2-5; TRBD2 matches 8 bases. CDR3 length equals 14 residues. The junction had 5 bases not matched to a gene; V was cut back by 4 bases and J by 4 bases. Germline lookup yields CDR1 MDHEN and CDR2 SYDVKM. The CDR3 sequence is CASSSGGGGETQYF. The CDR3 bases are TGTGCCAGCAGTTCCGGGGGGGGTGGAGAGACCCAGTACTTC.

Many counts were recorded for this clonotype. V usage is TRBV19 and J usage is TRBJ2-2; perhaps TRBD2 as D (5 bases). The CDR3 runs 14 residues. With 2 bases removed from V and 6 bases from J, the gap between germline ends came to 10 bases. The germline gives CDR1 LNHDA, CDR2 SQIVND (reference sequence). CDR3 DNA sequence: TGTGCCAGTAGTATACTACCCGGGGCCGGGGAGCTGTTTTTT. This codes for CASSILPGAGELFF.